A selection of T cell receptor beta chains follows, all from one sample in a study of T-cell memory formation after mild COVID-19. Via MiXCR, TCRdb re-called the 5' RACE reads, giving one row per CDR3 protein. This sample has 150,000 to 200,000 distinct CDR3 sequences; about 14% occur once, and the top ten carry 13% to 15%. Material: PBMCs or a T cell subset sorted from them (not recorded which). The receptor set was obtained from an adult woman who had mild COVID-19 (a few samples of this study predate the infection). Cell type and time point are not known. The CDR3 runs from the conserved cysteine through the conserved F or W. The D gene is left open where the match is weak. Clone size is stated in some rows and not others, as once, few, many or a class when expanded.

v_call	j_call	clone_size	cdr3_length	d_call	cdr3_nt	cdr3_aa
TRBV5-1	TRBJ2-3	many	12	.	TGCGCCAGCAGAAAACTAACAGATACGCAGTATTTT	CASRKLTDTQYF
TRBV12-3/TRBV12-4	TRBJ2-1	.	17	TRBD2	TGTGCCAGCAGTTTAGGACTAGCGGGAGGAGTTGGCAATGAGCAGTTCTTC	CASSLGLAGGVGNEQFF
TRBV12-3/TRBV12-4	TRBJ1-4	.	12	TRBD1	TGTGCCAGCGGGACAGGGGGCGAAAAACTGTTTTTT	CASGTGGEKLFF
TRBV20-1	TRBJ2-3	few	18	.	TGCAGTGCGCACGACCGATGGGACCGAAAGGTCGGCACAGATACGCAGTATTTT	CSAHDRWDRKVGTDTQYF
TRBV5-1	TRBJ2-3	many	12	.	TGCGCCAGCAGCTTGGATGGAGATACGCAGTATTTT	CASSLDGDTQYF
TRBV7-9	TRBJ2-2	few	16	.	TGTGCCAGCCTAGCTTGGCGCGGGGAGAACACCGGGGAGCTGTTTTTT	CASLAWRGENTGELFF
TRBV30	TRBJ1-3	.	20	TRBD1	TGTGCCTGGAGTCAACTTAGGAGGGGACAGACAATCCTTTCTGGAAACACCATATATTTT	CAWSQLRRGQTILSGNTIYF
TRBV11-2	TRBJ2-7	few	15	TRBD2	TGTGCCAGCAGCTTAGGGTTACCGGGACTAGACGAGCAGTACTTC	CASSLGLPGLDEQYF
TRBV20-1	TRBJ1-1	few	15	.	TGCAGTGCTAGAGATCCGTGGGGTAGTTTCACTGAAGCTTTCTTT	CSARDPWGSFTEAFF
TRBV6-6	TRBJ2-5	few	14	.	TGTGCCAGCAGTTACTCAGTAGGGGCAGAGACCCAGTACTTC	CASSYSVGAETQYF
TRBV11-1	TRBJ2-1	many	13	.	TGTGCCAGCAGCCGCGATACTAGCCTCGCGGGGTTCTTC	CASSRDTSLAGFF
TRBV20-1	TRBJ2-3	few	10	.	TGCAGTGCCCTGGACGATACGCAGTATTTT	CSALDDTQYF
TRBV7-6	TRBJ2-2	few	15	.	TGTGCCAGCAGCCGCTTTGACAGGAACACCGGGGAGCTGTTTTTT	CASSRFDRNTGELFF
TRBV7-2	TRBJ2-1	.	15	.	TGTGCCAGCAGCTCCCCAATGGGGAGATGGAATGAGCAGTTCTTC	CASSSPMGRWNEQFF
TRBV7-9	TRBJ2-3	few	16	TRBD2	TGTGCCAGCAGCTTCCTAGCGGGGGGCCGCACAGATACGCAGTATTTT	CASSFLAGGRTDTQYF
TRBV12-3/TRBV12-4	TRBJ2-3	few	15	TRBD2	TGTGCCAGCAGTTTATTTATAGCGGGAACAGATACGCAGTATTTT	CASSLFIAGTDTQYF
TRBV4-2	TRBJ2-7	.	18	TRBD2	TGTGCCAGCAGCCAAGAGGGGCTAGCGGGAGGTTTCAACTACGAGCAGTACTTC	CASSQEGLAGGFNYEQYF
TRBV6-5	TRBJ2-7	.	15	TRBD2	TGTGCCAGCAGGACGGCGGCCGGGGGGTCCTACGAGCAGTACTTC	CASRTAAGGSYEQYF
TRBV3-1	TRBJ2-5	.	13	.	TGTGCCAGCAGCCCGGGACCACCGGGGACCCAGTACTTC	CASSPGPPGTQYF
TRBV7-9	TRBJ2-7	few	15	.	TGTGCCAGCAGCTTAGAGGCTGAGAGGACCTACGAGCAGTACTTC	CASSLEAERTYEQYF
TRBV30	TRBJ2-1	few	12	.	TGTGCCTGGAGTGGTACCGACAATGAGCAGTTCTTC	CAWSGTDNEQFF
TRBV12-3/TRBV12-4	TRBJ2-7	.	13	TRBD1	TGTGCCAGCAGCATTGGGACAGGCTACGAGCAGTACTTC	CASSIGTGYEQYF
TRBV5-4	TRBJ2-1	few	13	.	TGTGCCAGCAGCTTGTCTAGTTATAGTGAGCAGTTCTTC	CASSLSSYSEQFF